The 2 T cell receptor beta chains below all came from one sample that was sequenced in a study of T cell responses to AZD1222 COVID-19 vaccine. Using immunoSEQ multiplex PCR, the repertoire was profiled, and TCRdb retains in-frame clones only, with some absent. There are over 110,000 clones in the sample; around 93% occur only once, and 5.1% lies in the top ten. The sequences come from peripheral blood, collected on day 0 of AZD1222 vaccination. The receptors come from an adult in good health.

The chain recombines TRBV5-8 with TRBJ1-5; TRBD1 agrees at 9 bases. CDR3 length: 13 amino acids. The germline V gene encodes CDR1 SGHTS and CDR2 YDEGEE. V lost 4 bases, J lost 9 bases, and 5 bases stayed unmatched. CDR3 protein: CASSRDRDGPQHF. CDR3 nucleotide sequence: TGTGCCAGCAGCCGGGACAGGGACGGGCCCCAGCATTTT.

The chain is built from TRBV11-3 and TRBJ2-1; D not resolved. Germline loops: CDR1 SGHNT, CDR2 YENEEA. CDR3 size: 14 residues. Deletions cut 0 bases from V and 0 bases from J, with 3 bases between. The CDR3 region is CASSLEFSYNEQFF. The DNA of the CDR3 is TGTGCCAGCAGCTTAGAATTCTCCTACAATGAGCAGTTCTTC.